This TCR beta chain was documented in a study of CD8 T cells in Susac syndrome. Random hexamers were used to reverse transcribe an amount of about 0.5 to 1 ug RNA. In TCRdb, the immunoSEQ multiplex PCR reads were re-called with MiXCR into one record per CDR3 protein. The repertoire holds some 110,000 distinct CDR3 sequences, with 90% to 95% as singletons. The source is a human donor with multiple sclerosis. The sample was CD4+ T cells from PBMCs.

In DNA form, the CDR3 reads TGCAGCGTGGTACCTCGCGGAACCGGACTATTTAACTATGGCTACACCTTC. It translates to CSVVPRGTGLFNYGYTF. The rearrangement joins TRBV29-1 to TRBJ1-2; D uncertain. This CDR3 contains 17 residues. Deletions cut 6 bases from V and 1 base from J, with 24 bases between. Germline values: CDR1 SQVTM, CDR2 ANQGSEA.